The 29 T cell receptor beta chains reported below all come from one sample, sequenced in a study of PD-L1 blockade in urothelial cancer. Sequencing was performed with immunoSEQ multiplex PCR; in TCRdb, only in-frame clones are kept and a portion is missing. In the table there are about 35,000 clones, about a third of which are singletons. Sequenced here: tumor tissue, sampled before atezolizumab (anti-PD-L1) treatment. These receptors were collected from a man between 60 and 75 years old with urothelial cancer.

The CDR3 nucleotides are TGCGCCAGCAGTGAATGGGACAGCCCGAACACTGAAGCTTTCTTT. Protein sequence: CASSEWDSPNTEAFF. The chain recombines TRBV10-1 with TRBJ1-1; 7 bases fit TRBD1. The trim removed 3 bases at V and 1 base at J, leaving 5 bases unmatched. This CDR3 region has 15 residues. Germline values: CDR1 WNHNN, CDR2 SYGVQD (reference sequence).

The rearrangement uses TRBV6-8 and TRBJ1-3; no clear D gene. CDR3 length: 15 amino acids. V lost 6 bases to trimming and J lost 0 bases, with 12 bases between them. The germline V gene has CDR1 MNHGY and CDR2 SAAAGT. CDR3 sequence reads: CASSLSFPSGNTIYF. The CDR3 DNA follows: TGTGCCAGCAGCCTCAGCTTTCCCTCTGGAAACACCATATATTTT.

This clone was picked up a small number of times. The V call is TRBV6-8, the J call TRBJ1-2, with TRBD1 identical over 8 bases. This CDR3 is 13 amino acids long. Germline CDR1 is MNHGY and CDR2 is SAAAGT. J was trimmed by 9 bases and V by 6 bases; bases with no gene match: 9. CDR3 DNA sequence: TGTGCCAGCAGGGACAGGGAAGGGATGAGCTACACCTTC. Translating gives CASRDREGMSYTF.

The chain combines TRBV19 with TRBJ1-4; 7 bases line up with TRBD1. Germline V gives CDR1 LNHDA, CDR2 SQIVND (reference sequence). The CDR3 extends over 19 amino acids. V lost 9 bases to trimming and J lost 0 bases; unmatched junction nucleotides: 19. The CDR3, as DNA: TGTGCCAGAGGACAAATTCCGGGGGGACAGAATTCAACTAATGAAAAACTGTTTTTT. Protein: CARGQIPGGQNSTNEKLFF.

V is TRBV30 and J is TRBJ2-5, with 7 bases that match TRBD1. This CDR3 contains 13 residues. The trim removed 3 bases at V and 6 bases at J, leaving 7 bases unmatched. Per the germline V gene, CDR1 is GTSNPN and CDR2 is SVGIG (reference sequence). CDR3 sequence: CAWSEDRVKTQYF. The CDR3 DNA reads TGTGCCTGGAGCGAAGACAGGGTGAAGACCCAGTACTTC.

This clone was recorded at least ten times. The chain links TRBV6-8 to TRBJ1-2; TRBD1 is a possible D gene (5 bases). From germline, CDR1 is MNHGY and CDR2 SAAAGT. The V and J ends lost 8 bases and 8 bases respectively, with 15 bases between them. The CDR3 totals 12 residues. This CDR3 reads CASAAGMGGYTF. In nucleotides, the CDR3 is TGTGCCAGCGCCGCAGGGATGGGCGGCTACACCTTC.

This clone was seen a handful of times. The CDR3 DNA reads TGTGCCAGCTCCCCGGGACTAGTTGTGGATGAGCAGTTCTTC. This translates into CASSPGLVVDEQFF. J is TRBJ2-1 and V is TRBV18; TRBD2 agrees at 8 bases. Germline V CDR1 and CDR2: KGHSH, LQKENI. Trimming cost V 6 bases and J 8 bases; bases outside gene matches: 9. The CDR3 runs to 14 residues.

This clone was picked up a small number of times. V gene TRBV11-3 combines with J gene TRBJ2-5, with 8 nucleotides matching TRBD2. Germline V lookup: CDR1 SGHNT, CDR2 YENEEA. The CDR3 is made up of 16 amino acids. Trimming cost V 2 bases and J 1 base; bases outside gene matches: 6. In DNA form, the CDR3 reads TGTGCCAGCAGCTTAACGGGGGGGGCCTTCCAAGAGACCCAGTACTTC. It translates to CASSLTGGAFQETQYF.

The chain is built from TRBV6-8 and TRBJ1-6, with D tentatively TRBD1 (5 bases). Trimming took off 5 bases at V and 14 bases at J, with 19 bases between the two ends. Germline V gene lookup returns CDR1 MNHGY and CDR2 SAAAGT. The CDR3 is 14 residues long. CDR3 loop: CASSPGLPLGALHF. CDR3 sequence (DNA): TGTGCCAGCAGTCCGGGACTCCCCCTGGGAGCCCTCCACTTT.

This chain connects TRBV19 to TRBJ2-2; D may be TRBD1 (6 bases). Germline values: CDR1 LNHDA, CDR2 SQIVND (reference sequence). The V end was cut by 5 bases, the J end by 4 bases, with 11 bases between. The CDR3 runs to 14 residues. CDR3 in DNA: TGTGCCAGTAGTGGGCCAGGGGTCACCGGGGAGCTGTTTTTT. Amino acids: CASSGPGVTGELFF.

The chain recombines TRBV25-1 with TRBJ1-1; possible D gene TRBD1, 6 bases. CDR1 is MGHDK and CDR2 is SYGVNS in the germline V gene. Trimming pared 0 bases from V and 6 bases from J, leaving 20 bases between. The CDR3 sequence is 17 residues long. The CDR3 sequence: CASSEYRGGREYAEAFF. CDR3 nucleotides: TGTGCCAGCAGTGAATATAGGGGGGGCAGGGAATACGCTGAAGCTTTCTTT.

This rearrangement joins TRBV25-1 to TRBJ2-2; the D gene is possibly TRBD1 (5 bases). The germline CDR1 and CDR2 sequences are MGHDK and SYGVNS. This CDR3 is built from 12 residues. V dropped 7 bases and J dropped 4 bases, with 7 bases sitting between them. The CDR3 is CASTGITGELFF. The CDR3 DNA follows: TGTGCCAGCACAGGGATCACCGGGGAGCTGTTTTTT. The complete variable domain, with remaining parts taken from reference TRBV25-1 and TRBJ2-2, reads EADIYQTPRYLVIGTGKKITLECSQTMGHDKMYWYQQDPGMELHLIHYSYGVNSTEKGDLSSESTVSRIRTEHFPLTLESARPSHTSQYLCASTGITGELFFGEGSRLTVL.

As DNA, the CDR3 is TGTGCCAGCAATTTCGGGGGCGCCTACAATGAGCAGTTCTTC. It specifies CASNFGGAYNEQFF. The genes are TRBV28 and TRBJ2-1, with D possibly being TRBD1 or TRBD2 (6 bases each). Germline CDR1 and CDR2: MDHEN and SYDVKM. CDR3 length: 14 residues. Trimming took off 7 bases at V and 2 bases at J, with 12 bases between the two ends.

This rearrangement joins TRBV30 to TRBJ1-1; D might be TRBD1 (6 bases). The CDR3 runs to 15 residues. Germline V gene sequence: CDR1 GTSNPN, CDR2 SVGIG (reference sequence). Trimming cost V 3 bases and J 1 base, with 15 bases left between them. The CDR3 region has the DNA TGTGCCTGGAGGCAAGGGGGGGGCCCGAACACTGAAGCTTTCTTT. This translates into CAWRQGGGPNTEAFF.

V usage is TRBV19 and J usage is TRBJ1-4; tentatively, D is TRBD1 (6 bases). Germline V lookup: CDR1 LNHDA, CDR2 SQIVND (reference sequence). Trimming took off 5 bases at V and 7 bases at J, with 11 bases between the two ends. The CDR3 spans 13 residues. CDR3 nucleotide sequence: TGTGCCAGTAGTTCCAGGACAGCTGAAAAACTGTTTTTT. Protein sequence: CASSSRTAEKLFF.

This sequence joins TRBV19 and TRBJ1-1; TRBD1 might be the D (5 bases). The CDR3 loop spans 14 amino acids. Germline lookup yields CDR1 LNHDA and CDR2 SQIVND (reference sequence). Trimming stripped 3 bases from V and 6 bases from J, with 14 bases between. CDR3 nucleotide sequence: TGTGCCAGTAGTATGGACATTAGGATTCCTGAAGCTTTCTTT. Its translation: CASSMDIRIPEAFF.

V is TRBV28 and J is TRBJ2-2; D not resolved. The CDR3 is 13 residues long. Germline V gene data show CDR1 as MDHEN and CDR2 as SYDVKM. Between the trimmed V and J ends, which lost 11 bases and 4 bases, there was a span of 14 bases. The CDR3 sequence is CARAEIGTGELFF. CDR3 bases: TGTGCCCGGGCGGAGATTGGCACCGGGGAGCTGTTTTTT.

This chain links TRBV19 with TRBJ1-4, with D possibly matching TRBD1 (5 bases). The V end was cut by 3 bases, the J end by 7 bases, with 6 bases between. Germline V CDR1 and CDR2: LNHDA, SQIVND (reference sequence). This CDR3 contains 12 residues. Here the CDR3 reads CASSIGGEKLFF. CDR3 DNA: TGTGCCAGTAGTATTGGGGGTGAAAAACTGTTTTTT. Full variable domain (missing parts from reference TRBV19 and TRBJ1-4): DGGITQSPKYLFRKEGQNVTLSCEQNLNHDAMYWYRQDPGQGLRLIYYSQIVNDFQKGDIAEGYSVSREKKESFPLTVTSAQKNPTAFYLCASSIGGEKLFFGSGTQLSVL.

J is TRBJ2-3 and V is TRBV28; tentatively, D is TRBD2 (6 bases). V lost 5 bases and J lost 4, with 10 bases in between. The V gene's germline CDR1 is MDHEN and CDR2 SYDVKM. This CDR3 is 13 amino acids long. CDR3 loop: CASSMSGPDTQYF. The DNA of the CDR3 is TGTGCCAGCAGTATGAGCGGGCCAGATACGCAGTATTTT.

CDR3 residues: CASSWSGSRSNEQFF. In DNA, the CDR3 is TGTGCCAGCAGTTGGAGTGGGAGTCGAAGCAATGAGCAGTTCTTC. The J gene is TRBJ2-1, the V gene TRBV28; maybe TRBD2 (5 bases). This CDR3 has 15 amino acids. Germline V gene data show CDR1 as MDHEN and CDR2 as SYDVKM. Trimming pared 4 bases from V and 6 bases from J, leaving 16 bases between. The entire variable domain, with the rest obtained from reference TRBV28 and TRBJ2-1, is as follows: DVKVTQSSRYLVKRTGEKVFLECVQDMDHENMFWYRQDPGLGLRLIYFSYDVKMKEKGDIPEGYSVSREKKERFSLILESASTNQTSMYLCASSWSGSRSNEQFFGPGTRLTVL.

The V gene is TRBV19, the J gene TRBJ2-6; the match to TRBD1 covers 9 bases. This CDR3 is built from 16 residues. With 2 bases clipped from V and 4 bases from J, the junction kept 3 bases outside the gene matches. Germline CDR1 LNHDA, CDR2 SQIVND (reference sequence). CDR3 nucleotides: TGTGCCAGTAGTATACGACAGGGGGGCGGGGCCAACGTCCTGACTTTC. It codes for CASSIRQGGGANVLTF. Together with reference TRBV19 and TRBJ2-6, the CDR3 gives the full variable domain: DGGITQSPKYLFRKEGQNVTLSCEQNLNHDAMYWYRQDPGQGLRLIYYSQIVNDFQKGDIAEGYSVSREKKESFPLTVTSAQKNPTAFYLCASSIRQGGGANVLTFGAGSRLTVL.

The J gene is TRBJ2-7, the V gene TRBV18; 11 nucleotides match TRBD2. Germline CDR1 reads KGHSH; CDR2 reads LQKENI. J was trimmed by 2 bases and V by 2 bases; bases with no gene match: 2. This CDR3 is built from 15 residues. The CDR3, as DNA: TGTGCCAGCTCACCAAGACTAGCGGGGACCTACGAGCAGTACTTC. It codes for CASSPRLAGTYEQYF.

Ten or more counts support this clone. V and J are TRBV2 and TRBJ1-5, with D tentatively TRBD1 (6 bases). Trimming stripped 3 bases from V and 6 bases from J, with 18 bases between. CDR1 and CDR2 (germline): SNHLY, FYNNEI. This CDR3 comprises 16 residues. The chain's CDR3 is CASSDKAQGKGQPQHF. CDR3 bases: TGTGCCAGCAGTGATAAGGCACAGGGAAAAGGTCAGCCCCAGCATTTT. Drawing the rest from reference TRBV2 and TRBJ1-5, the complete variable domain is EPEVTQTPSHQVTQMGQEVILRCVPISNHLYFYWYRQILGQKVEFLVSFYNNEISEKSEIFDDQFSVERPDGSNFTLKIRSTKLEDSAMYFCASSDKAQGKGQPQHFGDGTRLSIL.

The chain combines TRBV19 with TRBJ2-4; 11 bases are a match to TRBD2. Unmatched junction bases numbered 8, after V lost 5 bases and J lost 8 bases. The CDR3 has 15 amino acids. The germline V gene has CDR1 LNHDA and CDR2 SQIVND (reference sequence). The CDR3 DNA reads as TGTGCCAGTAGTGTGGCTAGCGGGGGGCCGGACATTCAGTACTTC. This gives the protein CASSVASGGPDIQYF. The whole variable domain, remainder taken from reference TRBV19 and TRBJ2-4, is DGGITQSPKYLFRKEGQNVTLSCEQNLNHDAMYWYRQDPGQGLRLIYYSQIVNDFQKGDIAEGYSVSREKKESFPLTVTSAQKNPTAFYLCASSVASGGPDIQYFGAGTRLSVL.

As for this clone: Because the CDR3's place on the DNA is in doubt, the DNA is left out and the CDR3 is given as listed by TCRdb. The chain joins TRBV9 to TRBJ1-4. The CDR3 spans 13 residues, counting both ends. Germline V CDR1 and CDR2: SGDLS, YYNGEE. The chain's CDR3 is CASSVGTGTPQEF.

This clone was seen once. As DNA, the CDR3 is TGCGCCAGCAGCTTAGGGGACGAGAGAGGAAACACCATATATTTT. Its protein is CASSLGDERGNTIYF. The chain couples TRBV5-1 to TRBJ1-3; tentative D call: TRBD1 (5 bases). V gave up 2 bases and J gave up 4 bases, with 13 bases separating them. This CDR3 is built from 15 residues. Germline values: CDR1 SGHRS, CDR2 YFSETQ.

The chain employs TRBV28 and TRBJ1-4; D might be TRBD1 (5 bases). V was pared by 6 bases and J by 12 bases, with 14 bases between. Germline assignment: CDR1 MDHEN and CDR2 SYDVKM. The CDR3 loop spans 12 amino acids. As DNA, the CDR3 is TGTGCCAGCAGCCCCACGTTGGGGGAACTGTTTTTT. Translating it yields CASSPTLGELFF.

Worth noting for this clone: One end of the junction fails to match germline, which may point to a read error. V and J are TRBV6-8 and TRBJ1-1; possible D gene TRBD1, 5 bases. The CDR3 consists of 13 residues. Germline loops: CDR1 MNHGY, CDR2 SAAAGT. In DNA form, the CDR3 reads TGTGCCATCAGTGTCGGGGCTGTGACTGAAGCTTTCTTT. Its translation: CAISVGAVTEAFF.

The V call is TRBV18, the J call TRBJ1-5; 10 bases line up with TRBD1. CDR3 length: 15 amino acids. V shed 3 bases, J shed 7 bases, and the junction held 6 bases outside the gene matches. Germline CDR1 is KGHSH and CDR2 is LQKENI. The CDR3 bases are TGTGCCAGCTCACCGGGACAGGGGATGGGACAGCCCCAGCATTTT. This encodes CASSPGQGMGQPQHF.